The 21 T cell receptor beta chains in this list originate from one sample, sequenced in a study of OX40 agonist ivuxolimab in advanced cancers. TCRdb's copy holds only in-frame clones and misses some; the assay was immunoSEQ multiplex PCR. The sample includes 50,000 to 65,000 clones, 80% to 90% of them seen just once. The input for sequencing was CD4+ or CD8+ T cells sorted from blood, taken in a trial of the OX40 agonist ivuxolimab. These TCRs come from an adult with an advanced solid tumor such as melanoma, head and neck, liver or kidney cancer.

The V gene is TRBV30, the J gene TRBJ2-1; D is unresolved. Germline V gene data show CDR1 as GTSNPN and CDR2 as SVGIG (reference sequence). This CDR3 spans 13 amino acids. Trimming shortened V by 2 bases and J by 8 bases, and 13 bases separated the two germline ends. The CDR3 spells CAWSQASVDEQFF. CDR3 nucleotide sequence: TGTGCCTGGAGTCAGGCGTCCGTCGATGAGCAGTTCTTC.

J is TRBJ1-1 and V is TRBV28; maybe TRBD1 (6 bases). The V end was cut by 7 bases, the J end by 1 base, with 22 bases between. The CDR3 totals 17 residues. Germline-derived CDR1 and CDR2 are MDHEN and SYDVKM. Here the CDR3 DNA reads TGTGCCAGCAAGGATGTCTTTGTCAGGGGCAGGAACACTGAAGCTTTCTTT. This encodes CASKDVFVRGRNTEAFF. Together with reference TRBV28 and TRBJ1-1, the CDR3 gives the full variable domain: DVKVTQSSRYLVKRTGEKVFLECVQDMDHENMFWYRQDPGLGLRLIYFSYDVKMKEKGDIPEGYSVSREKKERFSLILESASTNQTSMYLCASKDVFVRGRNTEAFFGQGTRLTVV.

The chain combines TRBV28 with TRBJ2-2; TRBD2 matches 8 bases. With 5 bases clipped from V and 5 bases from J, the junction kept 10 bases outside the gene matches. The germline V gene encodes CDR1 MDHEN and CDR2 SYDVKM. The CDR3 consists of 16 residues. In DNA, the CDR3 is TGTGCCAGCAGTCCCTCTCCGGGACTAGTAACCGGGGAGCTGTTTTTT. It encodes CASSPSPGLVTGELFF.

The gene calls are TRBV19 and TRBJ2-3, with TRBD2 matching over 13 bases. This CDR3 region has 16 residues. Trimming took 6 bases from V and 6 from J; bases not matched to a gene: 9. Per the germline V gene, CDR1 is LNHDA and CDR2 is SQIVND (reference sequence). The CDR3 DNA follows: TGTGCCAGTAGCGCGGGACTAGCGGGGCCGAGGGATACGCAGTATTTT. This gives the protein CASSAGLAGPRDTQYF.

The chain couples TRBV7-9 to TRBJ2-1; tentative D call: TRBD1 (5 bases). V was trimmed by 0 bases and J by 8 bases, leaving 17 bases between them. CDR1 and CDR2 from the germline V gene are SEHNR and FQNEAQ (reference sequence). The CDR3 covers 16 residues. CDR3 loop: CASSLARVPTVDEQFF. DNA of the CDR3: TGTGCCAGCAGCTTAGCCAGGGTCCCAACCGTCGATGAGCAGTTCTTC.

The rearrangement uses TRBV2 and TRBJ1-6; D remains ambiguous. The CDR3 sequence is 15 residues long. The V end was cut by 1 base, the J end by 2 bases, with 6 bases between. Germline CDR1 SNHLY, CDR2 FYNNEI. The CDR3 DNA reads as TGTGCCAGCAGTGAAGGGAGGGCCTATAATTCACCCCTCCACTTT. Its translation: CASSEGRAYNSPLHF. The complete variable domain, with remaining parts taken from reference TRBV2 and TRBJ1-6, reads EPEVTQTPSHQVTQMGQEVILRCVPISNHLYFYWYRQILGQKVEFLVSFYNNEISEKSEIFDDQFSVERPDGSNFTLKIRSTKLEDSAMYFCASSEGRAYNSPLHFGNGTRLTVT.

This clone was found once. The V and J genes are TRBV7-9 and TRBJ2-3; no clear D gene. V was cut by 4 bases and J by 5 bases, with 7 bases left in between. CDR3 size: 12 residues. The V gene's germline CDR1 is SEHNR and CDR2 FQNEAQ (reference sequence). CDR3 amino acids: CASSSTLDTQYF. The CDR3 DNA reads TGTGCCAGCAGCTCAACACTAGATACGCAGTATTTT.

This chain links TRBV7-2 with TRBJ2-7; D gene unclear. Trimming removed 5 bases from V and 0 bases from J, with 14 bases in between. Germline CDR1 is SGHTA and CDR2 is FQGNSA. The CDR3 runs to 15 residues. In DNA, the CDR3 is TGTGCCAGCAGCCCGATCCGAAGTTCCTCCTACGAGCAGTACTTC. This codes for CASSPIRSSSYEQYF.

The CDR3 bases are TGTGCCAGCAGTGCCCACTCTGCTTATCAGCCCCAGCATTTT. This translates into CASSAHSAYQPQHF. This chain links TRBV6-1 with TRBJ1-5, with unresolved D. The V and J ends lost 4 bases and 5 bases respectively, with 12 bases between them. There are 14 residues in the CDR3. Germline V lookup: CDR1 MNHNS, CDR2 SASEGT.

The V and J genes are TRBV9 and TRBJ2-1; 7 nucleotides agree with TRBD2. Germline-derived CDR1 and CDR2 are SGDLS and YYNGEE. The CDR3 covers 13 residues. V trimming: 6 bases; J trimming: 9 bases; junction bases outside the gene matches: 9. The CDR3 region is CASNAGEAGEQFF. The CDR3 DNA reads as TGTGCCAGCAATGCGGGAGAGGCTGGTGAGCAGTTCTTC.

The rearrangement joins TRBV6-1 to TRBJ1-1; D not resolved. The CDR3 is 13 amino acids. CDR1 MNHNS and CDR2 SASEGT come from the germline V gene. V was pared by 4 bases and J by 1 base, with 7 bases between. The CDR3 here is CASSGQPNTEAFF. The CDR3 DNA reads TGTGCCAGCAGTGGGCAGCCGAACACTGAAGCTTTCTTT.

The gene calls are TRBV5-6 and TRBJ1-2; D remains unclear. CDR1 and CDR2 (germline): SGHDT, YYEEEE. There are 13 residues in the CDR3. V lost 2 bases to trimming and J lost 5 bases, with 10 bases between them. For the CDR3, the DNA is TGTGCCAGCAGCTTTGATGCGGAGTATGGCTACACCTTC. Protein: CASSFDAEYGYTF. The full variable domain, completed using reference TRBV5-6 and TRBJ1-2, is DAGVTQSPTHLIKTRGQQVTLRCSPKSGHDTVSWYQQALGQGPQFIFQYYEEEERQRGNFPDRFSGHQFPNYSSELNVNALLLGDSALYLCASSFDAEYGYTFGSGTRLTVV.

The chain couples TRBV5-6 to TRBJ1-4, with unresolved D. CDR3 length: 15 residues. Trimming removed 0 bases at V and 4 bases at J, with 10 bases between. Per germline, CDR1 SGHDT and CDR2 YYEEEE. The CDR3 sequence: CASSLVRSGNEKLFF. The CDR3 DNA is TGTGCCAGCAGCTTGGTTCGCAGCGGTAATGAAAAACTGTTTTTT.

This rearrangement joins TRBV30 to TRBJ2-7; D uncertain. Looked up from germline, CDR1 is GTSNPN and CDR2 is SVGIG (reference sequence). This CDR3 is built from 13 residues. V lost 2 bases and J 2 bases, leaving 10 bases between the germline ends. For the CDR3, the DNA is TGTGCCTGGAGTATCAGCGCCACCTACGAGCAGTACTTC. It is translated as CAWSISATYEQYF.

The chain carries TRBV27 and TRBJ2-1, with TRBD1 matching over 8 bases. Germline V gene lookup returns CDR1 MNHEY and CDR2 SMNVEV (reference sequence). The CDR3 consists of 14 residues. The trim removed 6 bases at V and 3 bases at J, leaving 4 bases unmatched. The CDR3 coding sequence is TGTGCCAGCAGGGACAGGGTTGACTACAATGAGCAGTTCTTC. This codes for CASRDRVDYNEQFF.

The chain is built from TRBV7-9 and TRBJ2-1; the match to TRBD2 covers 14 bases. This CDR3 has 18 amino acids. V shed 3 bases and J 10 bases; nucleotides not matched to a gene: 14. Germline lookup yields CDR1 SEHNR and CDR2 FQNEAQ (reference sequence). CDR3 sequence (DNA): TGTGCCAGCAGCTTGCAAGTCCCGGGACTAGCGGGAGTCTGGGAGCAGTTCTTC. Its protein is CASSLQVPGLAGVWEQFF. Filled out from reference TRBV7-9 and TRBJ2-1, the complete variable domain reads DTGVSQNPRHKITKRGQNVTFRCDPISEHNRLYWYRQTLGQGPEFLTYFQNEAQLEKSRLLSDRFSAERPKGSFSTLEIQRTEQGDSAMYLCASSLQVPGLAGVWEQFFGPGTRLTVL.

This clone appeared once. The chain combines TRBV28 with TRBJ2-1; 7 positions match TRBD1. Germline V gene data show CDR1 as MDHEN and CDR2 as SYDVKM. Trimming at V came to 4 bases and at J to 2 bases, leaving 5 bases not matched to a gene. CDR3 size: 15 residues. CDR3 bases: TGTGCCAGCAGTTCGACTGACAGGGCCTACAATGAGCAGTTCTTC. Translating it yields CASSSTDRAYNEQFF.

The V and J genes are TRBV6-5 and TRBJ2-5, with a tentative D call TRBD2 (5 bases). The J call is uncertain, as TRBJ2-7 better fits the DNA end. The germline CDR1 and CDR2 sequences are MNHEY and SVGAGI. This CDR3 spans 13 amino acids. CDR3 in DNA: TGTGCCAGCAGTTACAGACGGGACTACGAGCAGTACTTC. This gives the protein CASSYRRDYEQYF.

CDR3: CASRPPVGSFDEQFF. The CDR3 DNA is TGTGCCAGTAGACCCCCGGTAGGTAGCTTTGATGAGCAGTTCTTC. This sequence joins TRBV19 and TRBJ2-1; D gene unclear. This CDR3 spans 15 amino acids. The germline V and J ends were trimmed by 6 bases and 8 bases, with 20 bases remaining between them. Germline V gene lookup returns CDR1 LNHDA and CDR2 SQIVND (reference sequence).

The V gene is TRBV10-1, the J gene TRBJ2-7; TRBD2 might be the D (5 bases). CDR1 and CDR2 from the germline V gene are WNHNN and SYGVQD (reference sequence). The CDR3 spans 14 residues. V lost 0 bases and J 0 bases, leaving 6 bases between the germline ends. Here the CDR3 reads CASSESGSSYEQYF. In DNA form, the CDR3 reads TGCGCCAGCAGTGAGTCGGGGAGCTCCTACGAGCAGTACTTC.

In DNA, the CDR3 is TGTGCCAGCAGCTTAGGGACAGGGAACACTGAAGCTTTCTTT. Its protein is CASSLGTGNTEAFF. The chain uses TRBV11-2 and TRBJ1-1; 7 nucleotides line up with TRBD1. Looked up from germline, CDR1 is SGHAT and CDR2 is FQNNGV. Trimming at V came to 1 base and at J to 1 base, leaving 0 bases not matched to a gene. The CDR3 covers 14 residues.